This TCR beta chain was identified in a study of CD8 T cells in Susac syndrome. The study, taken as a whole, reports: TCR sequencing and HLA analysis covered a relatively small number of individuals.

The CDR3 runs to 14 residues. Germline assignment: CDR1 SGHVS and CDR2 FQNEAQ. Between the trimmed V and J ends, which lost 5 bases and 6 bases, there was a span of 14 bases. The patients serving as multiple sclerosis controls were treatment-naive. They had stable or active relapsing-remitting disease and fulfilled revised McDonald criteria. On this clonotype itself: The antigen is unknown.

The RNA input was roughly 0.45 to 1 ug, and it was reverse transcribed with random hexamers. TCRdb redid the calling of the immunoSEQ multiplex PCR reads with MiXCR, one entry per CDR3 protein. The sample yields about 300,000 distinct CDR3 sequences, about 85% seen once. The origin of this receptor is a human donor with multiple sclerosis. Material: CD8+ T cells from PBMCs. The genes are TRBV7-8 and TRBJ1-5; no definite D call. The CDR3 DNA reads as TGTGCCAGCAGCCCGATCGGGTCAACTCAGCCCCAGCATTTT. Its translation is CASSPIGSTQPQHF.